This T cell receptor beta chain is drawn from a study of blood T cell repertoires in COVID-19. Study as a whole: Both acute and convalescent COVID-19 samples were obtained from the United States, Italy and Spain. Nucleic acid was either cDNA or gDNA, and it came from T cells, B-cell-depleted T cells, or PBMCs.

The CDR3 is made up of 17 amino acids. Germline V CDR1 and CDR2: SGHAT, FQNNGV. J lost 3 bases, V lost 8 bases, and 15 bases had no gene match. Participants reported their clinical history, and cohort assignment relied on those reports. Libraries were prepared by immunoSEQ multiplex PCR; TCRdb keeps only in-frame clonotypes and omits some of them. The repertoire holds more than 300,000 clones, with approximately 90% as singletons. This chain links TRBV11-2 with TRBJ1-5; TRBD1 aligns across 8 bases. This TCR was sampled from a woman aged 18-29 years who had recovered from COVID-19. Sequenced: PBMCs or T cells enriched from blood (not recorded which). Here the CDR3 reads CASAPKRPDRANQPQHF. The CDR3 nucleotides are TGTGCCAGCGCCCCAAAACGACCGGACAGGGCCAATCAGCCCCAGCATTTT.